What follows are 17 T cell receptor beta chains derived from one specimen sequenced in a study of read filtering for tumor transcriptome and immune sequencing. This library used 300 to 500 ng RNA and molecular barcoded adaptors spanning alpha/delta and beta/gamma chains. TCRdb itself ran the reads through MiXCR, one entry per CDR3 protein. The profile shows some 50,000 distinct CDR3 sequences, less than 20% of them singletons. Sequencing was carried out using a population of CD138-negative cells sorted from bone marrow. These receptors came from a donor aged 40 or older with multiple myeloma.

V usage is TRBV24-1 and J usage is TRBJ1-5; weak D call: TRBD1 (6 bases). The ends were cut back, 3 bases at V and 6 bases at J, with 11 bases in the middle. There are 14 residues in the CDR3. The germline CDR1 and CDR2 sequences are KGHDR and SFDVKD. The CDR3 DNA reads TGTGCCACCAGTGATCCCGGGGGCACTCAGCCCCAGCATTTT. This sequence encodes CATSDPGGTQPQHF.

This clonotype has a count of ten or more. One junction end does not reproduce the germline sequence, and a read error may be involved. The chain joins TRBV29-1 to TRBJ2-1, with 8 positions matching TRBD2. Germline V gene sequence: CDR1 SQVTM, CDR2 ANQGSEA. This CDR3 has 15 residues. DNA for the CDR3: TGCGGCGTTGAAGATCTACAGCGGGAGAGTAGTGAGCAGTTCTTC. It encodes CGVEDLQRESSEQFF.

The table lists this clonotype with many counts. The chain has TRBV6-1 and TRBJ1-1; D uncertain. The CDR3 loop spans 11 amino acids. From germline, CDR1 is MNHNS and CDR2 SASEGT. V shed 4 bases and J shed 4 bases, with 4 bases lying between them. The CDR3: CASSALTEAFF. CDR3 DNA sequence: TGTGCCAGCAGTGCCCTCACTGAAGCTTTCTTT.

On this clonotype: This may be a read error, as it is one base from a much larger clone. The CDR3 protein is CASSRGASRSTDTQYF. The CDR3 DNA reads TGCGCCAGCAGCCGGGGGGCGAGTCGAAGCACAGATACGCAGTATTTT. The rearrangement links TRBV5-1 to TRBJ2-3; tentatively, D is TRBD2 (7 bases). The ends were cut back, 4 bases at V and 0 bases at J, with 15 bases in the middle. This CDR3 has 16 residues. Germline V CDR1 and CDR2: SGHRS, YFSETQ. The variable domain in full, completed from reference TRBV5-1 and TRBJ2-3, reads KAGVTQTPRYLIKTRGQQVTLSCSPISGHRSVSWYQQTPGQGLQFLFEYFSETQRNKGNFPGRFSGRQFSNSRSEMNVSTLELGDSALYLCASSRGASRSTDTQYFGPGTRLTVL.

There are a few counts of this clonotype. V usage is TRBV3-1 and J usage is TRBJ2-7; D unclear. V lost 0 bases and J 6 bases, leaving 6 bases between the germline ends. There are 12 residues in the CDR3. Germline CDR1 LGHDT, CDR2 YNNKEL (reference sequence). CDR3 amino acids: CASSQDLSEQYF. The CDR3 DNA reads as TGTGCCAGCAGCCAAGATCTCTCCGAGCAGTACTTC.

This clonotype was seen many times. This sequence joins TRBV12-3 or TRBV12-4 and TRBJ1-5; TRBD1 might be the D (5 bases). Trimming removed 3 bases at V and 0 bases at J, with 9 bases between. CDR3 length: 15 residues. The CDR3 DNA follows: TGTGCCAGCAGTTTCTTCAGGGATAGCAATCAGCCCCAGCATTTT. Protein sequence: CASSFFRDSNQPQHF.

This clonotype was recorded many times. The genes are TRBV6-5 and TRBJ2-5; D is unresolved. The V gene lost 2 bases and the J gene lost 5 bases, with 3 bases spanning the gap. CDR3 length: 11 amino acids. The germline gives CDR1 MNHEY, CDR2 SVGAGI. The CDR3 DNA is TGTGCCAGCAGTTACGCGGAGACCCAGTACTTC. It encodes CASSYAETQYF.

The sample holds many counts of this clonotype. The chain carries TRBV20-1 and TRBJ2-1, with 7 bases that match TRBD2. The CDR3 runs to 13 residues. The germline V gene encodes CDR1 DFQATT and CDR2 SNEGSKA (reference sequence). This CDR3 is CSPYAGEVNEQFF. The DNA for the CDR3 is TGCAGCCCATATGCGGGAGAGGTGAATGAGCAGTTCTTC.

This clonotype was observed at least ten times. CDR3 amino acids: CASSPGSGAGGANVLTF. Written as DNA, the CDR3 is TGTGCCAGCTCACCAGGATCCGGGGCGGGAGGGGCCAACGTCCTGACTTTC. The chain uses TRBV18 and TRBJ2-6; D is perhaps TRBD2 (6 bases). From germline, CDR1 is KGHSH and CDR2 LQKENI. V dropped 2 bases and J dropped 4 bases, with 15 bases sitting between them. The CDR3 totals 17 residues. Looking up the rest from reference TRBV18 and TRBJ2-6 gives the full variable domain: NAGVMQNPRHLVRRRGQEARLRCSPMKGHSHVYWYRQLPEEGLKFMVYLQKENIIDESGMPKERFSAEFPKEGPSILRIQQVVRGDSAAYFCASSPGSGAGGANVLTFGAGSRLTVL.

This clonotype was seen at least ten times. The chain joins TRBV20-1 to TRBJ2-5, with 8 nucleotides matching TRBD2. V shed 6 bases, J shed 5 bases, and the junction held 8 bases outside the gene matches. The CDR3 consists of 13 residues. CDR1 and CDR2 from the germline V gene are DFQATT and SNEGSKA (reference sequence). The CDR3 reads CSAGTSGGETQYF. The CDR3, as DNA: TGCAGTGCCGGTACTAGCGGCGGGGAGACCCAGTACTTC.

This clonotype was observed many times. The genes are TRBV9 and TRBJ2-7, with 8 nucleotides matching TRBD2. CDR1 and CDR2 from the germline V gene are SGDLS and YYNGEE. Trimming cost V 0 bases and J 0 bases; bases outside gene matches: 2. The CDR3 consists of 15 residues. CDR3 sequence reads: CASSVGAGGSYEQYF. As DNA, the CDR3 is TGTGCCAGCAGCGTAGGGGCGGGAGGCTCCTACGAGCAGTACTTC.

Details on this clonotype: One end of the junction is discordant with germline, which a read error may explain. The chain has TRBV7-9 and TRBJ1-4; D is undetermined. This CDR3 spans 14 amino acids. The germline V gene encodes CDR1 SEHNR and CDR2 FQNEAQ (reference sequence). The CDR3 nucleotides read TGTGCCAGCAGCCGTACATGTATTAATGAAAAACTGTATTTT. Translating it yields CASSRTCINEKLYF.

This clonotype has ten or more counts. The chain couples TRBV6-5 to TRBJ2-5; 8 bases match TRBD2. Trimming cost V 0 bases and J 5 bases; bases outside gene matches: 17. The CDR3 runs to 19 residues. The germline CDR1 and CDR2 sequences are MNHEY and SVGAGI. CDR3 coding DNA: TGTGCCAGCAGTTACTCGGCGGGTTTGGGTAGCGGGATTTTGGAGACCCAGTACTTC. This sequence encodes CASSYSAGLGSGILETQYF.

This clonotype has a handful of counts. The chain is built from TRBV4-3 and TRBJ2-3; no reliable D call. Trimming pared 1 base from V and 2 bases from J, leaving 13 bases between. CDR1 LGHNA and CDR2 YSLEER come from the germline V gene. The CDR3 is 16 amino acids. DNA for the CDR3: TGCGCCAGCAGCCAAGCACCGGGCGAGCCCACAGATACGCAGTATTTT. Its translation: CASSQAPGEPTDTQYF.

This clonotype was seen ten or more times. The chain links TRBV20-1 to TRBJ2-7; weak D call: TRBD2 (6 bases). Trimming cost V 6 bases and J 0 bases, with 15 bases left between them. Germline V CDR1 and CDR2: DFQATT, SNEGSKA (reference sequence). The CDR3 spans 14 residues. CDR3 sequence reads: CSAVSGSSSYEQYF. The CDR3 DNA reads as TGCAGTGCCGTGAGCGGGTCGAGCTCCTACGAGCAGTACTTC.

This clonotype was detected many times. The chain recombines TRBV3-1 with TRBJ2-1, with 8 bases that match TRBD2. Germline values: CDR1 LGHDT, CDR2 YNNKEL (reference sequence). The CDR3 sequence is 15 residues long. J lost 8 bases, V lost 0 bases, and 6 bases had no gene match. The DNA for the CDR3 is TGTGCCAGCAGCCAAGAGGGACTAGTGGCTTATGAGCAGTTCTTC. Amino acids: CASSQEGLVAYEQFF.

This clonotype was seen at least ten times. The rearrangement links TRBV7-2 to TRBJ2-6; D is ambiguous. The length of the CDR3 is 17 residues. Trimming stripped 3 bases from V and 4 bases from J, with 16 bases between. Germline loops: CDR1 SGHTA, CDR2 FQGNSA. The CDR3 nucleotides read TGTGCCAGCAGCTTCGAATCTCCCACCCTGGGGGCCAACGTCCTGACTTTC. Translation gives CASSFESPTLGANVLTF.